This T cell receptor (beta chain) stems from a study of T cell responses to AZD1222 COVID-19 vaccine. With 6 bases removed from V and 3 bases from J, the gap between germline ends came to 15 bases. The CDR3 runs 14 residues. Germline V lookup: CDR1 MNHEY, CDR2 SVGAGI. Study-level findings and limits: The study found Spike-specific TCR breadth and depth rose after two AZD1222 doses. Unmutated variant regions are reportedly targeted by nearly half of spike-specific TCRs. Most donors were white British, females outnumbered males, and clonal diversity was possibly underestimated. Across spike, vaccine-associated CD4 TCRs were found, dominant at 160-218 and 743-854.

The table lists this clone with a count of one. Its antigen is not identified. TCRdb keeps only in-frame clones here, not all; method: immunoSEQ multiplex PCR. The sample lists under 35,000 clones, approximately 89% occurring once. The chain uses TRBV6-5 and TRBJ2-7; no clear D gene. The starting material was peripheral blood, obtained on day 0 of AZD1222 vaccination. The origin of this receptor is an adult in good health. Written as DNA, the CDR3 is TGTGCCAGCAGGGCCCGAAGGGAAGGCTACGAGCAGTACTTC. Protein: CASRARREGYEQYF.